This T cell receptor (beta chain) comes out of a study of molecular identifiers for immune sequencing clone quantification. Whole-study results and caveats: Clones exceeding 20 RNA copies carried over 97% of effector molecules but under 1% of naive-cell molecules.

TCRdb re-called the PCR reads with MiXCR, one entry per CDR3 protein. The repertoire holds under 800,000 distinct CDR3 sequences, roughly 27% seen once, with 0.78% in the top ten. This clonotype has only a few counts. Its specificity is unknown. This sequence was found in a human donor in good health. Some libraries in this study had Jurkat cell RNA spiked in. The specimen was naive CD8+ T cells from blood, with Jurkat cell RNA spiked in. Subset: FACS-sorted CD8+CD4-CCR7+CD45RA+ naive T cells.

The CDR3 nucleotides are TGTGCCAGCAGTTACTCGGGAGGGAACCCGGGAGAGACCCAGTACTTC. Its translation is CASSYSGGNPGETQYF. J is TRBJ2-5 and V is TRBV6-5, with 7 positions matching TRBD2. This CDR3 comprises 16 residues. From germline, CDR1 is MNHEY and CDR2 SVGAGI. Trimming at V came to 0 bases and at J to 4 bases, leaving 8 bases not matched to a gene.